A single sample gave rise to the 22 T cell receptor beta chains below, sequenced in a study of T cells in Graves' hyperthyroidism and ophthalmopathy. Authors of the study amplified TCR beta CDR3 regions from RNA transcripts. First-round RT-PCR with HTBI primers amplified the TCR CDR3 region. TCRdb reanalysed the multiplex PCR reads using MiXCR and keeps one entry per CDR3 protein. Of hundreds of thousands of distinct CDR3 sequences in the sample, 14% were seen once. Material: blood. The source of these receptors is a woman aged 18-35 years with Graves' hyperthyroidism.

This clonotype was observed a few times. The V gene is TRBV29-1, the J gene TRBJ2-1; D is possibly TRBD2 (6 bases). Looked up from germline, CDR1 is SQVTM and CDR2 is ANQGSEA. Between the trimmed V and J ends, which lost 7 bases and 2 bases, there was a span of 18 bases. CDR3 size: 15 residues. This chain's CDR3 is CSAHGLAPTYNEQFF. The CDR3 nucleotides are TGCAGCGCCCATGGGCTAGCGCCGACCTACAATGAGCAGTTCTTC.

This sequence joins TRBV7-2 and TRBJ2-7, with 11 bases fitting TRBD2. This CDR3 has 15 residues. Germline V gene sequence: CDR1 SGHTA, CDR2 FQGNSA. The junction had 9 bases not matched to a gene; V was cut back by 5 bases and J by 6 bases. CDR3 DNA: TGTGCCAGCAGCCACGGACTAGCGGGCACAGGCGAGCAGTACTTC. It encodes CASSHGLAGTGEQYF.

This clonotype was picked up a small number of times. The chain recombines TRBV5-5 with TRBJ1-2; a possible D gene is TRBD1 (6 bases). CDR1 is SGHKS and CDR2 is YYEKEE in the germline V gene (reference sequence). Trimming took 0 bases from V and 2 from J, leaving 11 bases between them. This CDR3 is 15 amino acids long. The CDR3 loop reads CASSLGQALNYGYTF. The CDR3 region has the DNA TGTGCCAGCAGCTTGGGACAGGCCCTAAACTATGGCTACACCTTC.

This clonotype has a count of ten or more. The CDR3 region is CASSLLWGERGEFQETQYF. In nucleotides, the CDR3 is TGTGCCAGCAGCTTACTTTGGGGCGAGCGGGGGGAATTCCAAGAGACCCAGTACTTC. The genes are TRBV7-2 and TRBJ2-5, with 9 nucleotides matching TRBD2. CDR3 size: 19 residues. Looked up from germline, CDR1 is SGHTA and CDR2 is FQGNSA. J gave up 1 base and V 2 bases, and 14 bases lay outside the gene matches.

The genes are TRBV19 and TRBJ2-3; 7 nucleotides align to TRBD2. The trim removed 9 bases at V and 0 bases at J, leaving 3 bases unmatched. Germline CDR1 and CDR2: LNHDA and SQIVND (reference sequence). This CDR3 is built from 13 residues. The CDR3 DNA sequence: TGTGCCAGCGGGGGGAGAAGCACAGATACGCAGTATTTT. Its protein is CASGGRSTDTQYF.

The CDR3 bases are TGTGCCAGCAGCCTTCGAGGCGGGATGGAAGCCTACGAGCAGTACTTC. It specifies CASSLRGGMEAYEQYF. The gene calls are TRBV7-8 and TRBJ2-7; D is possibly TRBD2 (6 bases). Per germline, CDR1 SGHVS and CDR2 FQNEAQ. V lost 5 bases and J lost 2, with 19 bases in between. This CDR3 is built from 16 residues.

CDR3 amino acids: CSARLAGASPPYNEQFF. The CDR3 bases are TGCAGTGCTAGACTAGCGGGAGCGTCACCTCCGTACAATGAGCAGTTCTTC. V and J are TRBV20-1 and TRBJ2-1, with TRBD2 matching over 10 bases. The CDR3 covers 17 residues. With 2 bases clipped from V and 4 bases from J, the junction kept 11 bases outside the gene matches. Germline V gene sequence: CDR1 DFQATT, CDR2 SNEGSKA (reference sequence).

With regard to this clonotype: A much larger clone lies a single base off, so this may be a read error. The rearrangement joins TRBV11-2 to TRBJ2-7; perhaps TRBD2 as D (5 bases). The CDR3 extends over 15 amino acids. Per germline, CDR1 SGHAT and CDR2 FQNNGV. CDR3 sequence: CASSLEGSRSCEQYF. DNA for the CDR3: TGTGCCAGCAGCTTAGAAGGGAGTAGGTCCTGCGAGCAGTACTTC.

This clonotype was picked up many times. The rearrangement uses TRBV3-1 and TRBJ2-7; 8 bases agree with TRBD2. The ends lost 3 bases at V and 6 bases at J; junction bases unmatched: 10. Germline V gene sequence: CDR1 LGHDT, CDR2 YNNKEL (reference sequence). The CDR3 is 15 amino acids. This CDR3 is CASSQDREGLGEQYF. CDR3 in DNA: TGTGCCAGCAGCCAGGACCGGGAGGGCCTCGGCGAGCAGTACTTC.

In regard to this clonotype: A junction boundary mismatches the germline segment, possibly from a read error. V usage is TRBV11-2 and J usage is TRBJ2-5, with a tentative D call TRBD2 (6 bases). The CDR3 has 18 residues. In germline, CDR1 is SGHAT, CDR2 FQNNGV. As DNA, the CDR3 is TGTGCCAGCAGCTTAGATGGAACAGGAGGAGGGTCTACGAGCCAACTAAACTTC. This codes for CASSLDGTGGGSTSQLNF. The full variable domain, completed using reference TRBV11-2 and TRBJ2-5, is EAGVAQSPRYKIIEKRQSVAFWCNPISGHATLYWYQQILGQGPKLLIQFQNNGVVDDSQLPKDRFSAERLKGVDSTLKIQPAKLEDSAVYLCASSLDGTGGGSTSQLNFGPGTRLLVL.

This clonotype appeared many times. The chain links TRBV11-2 to TRBJ2-3; D could derive from TRBD1 or TRBD2 (5 bases each). The germline gives CDR1 SGHAT, CDR2 FQNNGV. V was shortened by 1 base and J by 2 bases, with 19 bases between the two germline ends. This CDR3 is built from 18 residues. CDR3 in DNA: TGTGCCAGCAGCTTAGCTTTCTCGGGTGGGGACCCCACAGATACGCAGTATTTT. This encodes CASSLAFSGGDPTDTQYF.

This clonotype has a handful of counts. The V and J genes are TRBV28 and TRBJ2-3; D is undetermined. The CDR3 loop spans 13 amino acids. Looked up from germline, CDR1 is MDHEN and CDR2 is SYDVKM. V was trimmed by 10 bases and J by 1 base, leaving 12 bases between them. CDR3 loop: CAMATSGTDTQYF. The CDR3 bases are TGTGCCATGGCGACATCAGGCACAGATACGCAGTATTTT.

The chain carries TRBV2 and TRBJ2-1, with D unresolved. This CDR3 region has 12 residues. Deletions cut 7 bases from V and 3 bases from J, with 7 bases between. Germline CDR1 and CDR2: SNHLY and FYNNEI. The CDR3 loop reads CASTKDYNEQFF. CDR3 bases: TGTGCCAGCACGAAGGACTACAATGAGCAGTTCTTC.

This clonotype was picked up many times. This chain connects TRBV2 to TRBJ1-1; D gene unclear. Trimming cost V 6 bases and J 3 bases, with 11 bases left between them. The CDR3 sequence is 13 residues long. In germline, CDR1 is SNHLY, CDR2 FYNNEI. Written as DNA, the CDR3 is TGTGCCAGCAGCGCATTAAGGGACACTGAAGCTTTCTTT. Amino acids: CASSALRDTEAFF.

A few counts support this clonotype. The J gene is TRBJ1-2, the V gene TRBV24-1; 7 nucleotides match TRBD1. Germline V CDR1 and CDR2: KGHDR, SFDVKD. CDR3 size: 14 residues. The V gene end was trimmed by 4 bases and the J gene end by 3 bases; junction bases not matched to a gene: 4. The CDR3 nucleotides are TGTGCCACCAGTGACACGACAGGGTACTATGGCTACACCTTC. This codes for CATSDTTGYYGYTF.

The DNA for the CDR3 is TGTGCCAGCACTCCGCTAGCGGGAACCACAGATACGCAGTATTTT. The encoded protein is CASTPLAGTTDTQYF. The V call is TRBV28, the J call TRBJ2-3, with 9 nucleotides matching TRBD2. V lost 7 bases to trimming and J lost 2 bases; unmatched junction nucleotides: 7. CDR3 size: 15 residues. Germline CDR1 MDHEN, CDR2 SYDVKM. The variable domain in full, completed from reference TRBV28 and TRBJ2-3, reads DVKVTQSSRYLVKRTGEKVFLECVQDMDHENMFWYRQDPGLGLRLIYFSYDVKMKEKGDIPEGYSVSREKKERFSLILESASTNQTSMYLCASTPLAGTTDTQYFGPGTRLTVL.

This clonotype was counted ten times or more. The rearrangement uses TRBV11-3 and TRBJ2-3; 7 nucleotides line up with TRBD2. The V gene's germline CDR1 is SGHNT and CDR2 YENEEA. The CDR3 covers 18 residues. J lost 0 bases, V lost 5 bases, and 14 bases had no gene match. The CDR3 reads CASSTRDYQISSTDTQYF. CDR3 DNA sequence: TGTGCCAGCAGCACCCGGGACTACCAGATATCGAGCACAGATACGCAGTATTTT.

This clonotype was recorded at least ten times. This chain connects TRBV7-2 to TRBJ2-1; 7 nucleotides match TRBD2. The length of the CDR3 is 18 residues. Trimming removed 0 bases from V and 2 bases from J; junction bases left unmatched: 10. Germline CDR1 reads SGHTA; CDR2 reads FQGNSA. CDR3 in amino acids: CASSLAGPSSGAYNEQFF. CDR3 nucleotides: TGTGCCAGCAGCTTAGCAGGGCCATCTAGCGGAGCCTACAATGAGCAGTTCTTC.

This rearrangement joins TRBV6-1 to TRBJ2-3, with 8 positions matching TRBD2. The CDR3 loop spans 17 amino acids. V shed 4 bases and J 0 bases; nucleotides not matched to a gene: 9. CDR1 is MNHNS and CDR2 is SASEGT in the germline V gene. The CDR3 nucleotides read TGTGCCAGCAGTGCGAGCGGGAGAACGTTTAGCACAGATACGCAGTATTTT. This sequence encodes CASSASGRTFSTDTQYF.

This clonotype showed up many times. The rearrangement links TRBV7-8 to TRBJ2-5; the D gene is possibly TRBD1 (5 bases). In germline, CDR1 is SGHVS, CDR2 FQNEAQ. This CDR3 has 15 amino acids. Trimming took 2 bases from V and 5 from J, leaving 15 bases between them. As DNA, the CDR3 is TGTGCCAGCAGCTTATCTAGGGGATCAGGGGAGACCCAGTACTTC. As protein: CASSLSRGSGETQYF.

The count of this clonotype is one. A much larger clone lies a single base off, so this may be a read error. The rearrangement uses TRBV2 and TRBJ1-5; D not resolved. Germline V CDR1 and CDR2: SNHLY, FYNNEI. This CDR3 is 15 amino acids long. CDR3 sequence: CASSESVRSNQHQHF. The CDR3 DNA reads TGTGCCAGCAGTGAATCCGTTAGGTCCAATCAGCACCAGCATTTT.

This clonotype was detected ten times or more. The chain recombines TRBV5-1 with TRBJ1-1, with 8 bases aligning to TRBD1. Germline-derived CDR1 and CDR2 are SGHRS and YFSETQ. The CDR3 is made up of 15 amino acids. Unmatched junction bases numbered 8, after V lost 5 bases and J lost 2 bases. CDR3 region: CASSRAGGSNTEAFF. CDR3 sequence (DNA): TGCGCCAGCAGTCGCGCAGGGGGCAGCAACACTGAAGCTTTCTTT.